This T cell receptor (beta chain) stems from a study of blood T cell repertoires in COVID-19. Original processing methods: Amplified reference gene primers provided the basis for estimating nucleated cell counts. Here immunoSEQ multiplex PCR was the method, and the copy in TCRdb shows in-frame clones only, minus some. That table supplies the V and J calls and clone size; D and trimming were determined from the DNA. Seen here are around 120,000 clones, 70% to 85% observed once, and the top ten hold approximately 7%. Germline V gene lookup returns CDR1 LGHNT and CDR2 FRNRAP. CDR3 size: 15 residues. V gave up 0 bases and J gave up 7 bases, with 13 bases separating them.

The clonotype was recovered from a man between 65 and 85 years old with active or convalescent COVID-19. This chain links TRBV12-5 with TRBJ1-5, with unresolved D. The specimen was peripheral blood. Written as DNA, the CDR3 is TGTGCTAGTGGTTTGGTACTCGGGGAAAGACAGCCCCAGCATTTT. It codes for CASGLVLGERQPQHF.